This entry lists 5 T cell receptor beta chains sequenced from one sample in a study of post-analysis software for immune sequencing data. Study-wide points: Controls had lower frequencies than patients of a handful of TRBV segments, which included TRBV5-6, TRBV5-1 and TRBV20-1.

These TCRs' antigens remain unknown. Unique molecular identifiers were present in the TCR beta cDNA libraries. In TCRdb, the PCR reads were re-called with MiXCR into one record per CDR3 protein. The repertoire includes about 820,000 distinct CDR3 sequences, 53% of them detected once, and approximately 4.4% sits in the top ten. Specimen: blood. All receptors come from a girl between 10 and 17 years old with multiple sclerosis.

The chain joins TRBV5-1 to TRBJ2-7, with 10 nucleotides matching TRBD2. This CDR3 is 20 amino acids long. J gave up 4 bases and V 0 bases, and 19 bases lay outside the gene matches. From germline, CDR1 is SGHRS and CDR2 YFSETQ. CDR3 loop: CASSLAERTEGSSGSYEQYF. CDR3 bases: TGCGCCAGCAGCTTGGCCGAGAGGACAGAGGGCTCTAGCGGGAGTTACGAGCAGTACTTC.

The J gene is TRBJ2-7, the V gene TRBV20-1; 7 nucleotides agree with TRBD2. CDR1 and CDR2 from the germline V gene are DFQATT and SNEGSKA (reference sequence). The V and J ends lost 1 base and 6 bases, in that order; junction bases with no gene match: 12. The CDR3 extends over 15 amino acids. The CDR3 nucleotides read TGCAGTGCTAGAGTGGACGGCAGCGGGACCAGCGAGCAGTACTTC. This codes for CSARVDGSGTSEQYF.

The rearrangement links TRBV30 to TRBJ2-7, with 8 bases lining up with TRBD1. The CDR3 is made up of 14 amino acids. The ends lost 1 base at V and 5 bases at J; junction bases unmatched: 7. CDR1 GTSNPN and CDR2 SVGIG come from the germline V gene (reference sequence). The CDR3 is CAWSDGTGGNEQYF. The CDR3 DNA sequence: TGTGCCTGGAGTGACGGGACAGGTGGGAACGAGCAGTACTTC.

This chain connects TRBV4-1 to TRBJ2-1; 9 bases line up with TRBD2. Germline CDR1 and CDR2: MGHRA and YSYEKL. The CDR3 length is 18 residues. V was clipped by 0 bases and J by 6 bases; unmatched bases: 12. This CDR3 is CASSQDLRASGISNEQFF. Here the CDR3 DNA reads TGCGCCAGCAGCCAAGATCTGCGAGCTAGCGGGATCTCCAATGAGCAGTTCTTC.

V usage is TRBV2 and J usage is TRBJ2-5; possible D gene TRBD2, 6 bases. The assigned J gene may be wrong: the sequence end matches TRBJ2-7 better. CDR3 size: 16 residues. Germline values: CDR1 SNHLY, CDR2 FYNNEI. CDR3: CASSEAWGGIGYEQYF. The CDR3 DNA follows: TGTGCCAGCAGTGAAGCTTGGGGCGGGATAGGCTACGAGCAGTACTTC.